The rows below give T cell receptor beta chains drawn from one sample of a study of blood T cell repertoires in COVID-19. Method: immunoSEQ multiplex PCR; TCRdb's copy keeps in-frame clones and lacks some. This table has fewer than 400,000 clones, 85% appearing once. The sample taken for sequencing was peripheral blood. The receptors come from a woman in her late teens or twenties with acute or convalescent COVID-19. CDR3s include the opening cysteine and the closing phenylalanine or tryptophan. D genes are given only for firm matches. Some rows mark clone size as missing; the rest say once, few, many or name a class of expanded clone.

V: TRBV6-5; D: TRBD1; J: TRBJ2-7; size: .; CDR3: CASSRGGQFALQYF; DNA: TGTGCCAGCAGCCGTGGGGGACAGTTCGCACTGCAGTACTTC
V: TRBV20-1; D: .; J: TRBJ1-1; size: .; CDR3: CSARAPSEAFF; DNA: TGCAGTGCTAGAGCTCCTAGCGAAGCTTTCTTT
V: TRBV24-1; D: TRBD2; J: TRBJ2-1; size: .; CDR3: CATSDLTSGAYNEQFF; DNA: TGTGCCACCAGTGATCTGACTAGCGGGGCCTACAATGAGCAGTTCTTC
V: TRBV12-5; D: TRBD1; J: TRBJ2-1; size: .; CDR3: CASAMGQPSYNEQFF; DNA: TGTGCTAGTGCCATGGGACAGCCCTCCTACAATGAGCAGTTCTTC
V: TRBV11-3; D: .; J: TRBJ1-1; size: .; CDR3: CASSHGGGVGTEAFF; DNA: TGTGCCAGCAGCCACGGAGGGGGGGTAGGGACTGAAGCTTTCTTT
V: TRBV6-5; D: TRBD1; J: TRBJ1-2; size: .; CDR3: CASSLTRTGQGYTF; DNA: TGTGCCAGCAGTTTAACGCGGACAGGGCAAGGCTACACCTTC
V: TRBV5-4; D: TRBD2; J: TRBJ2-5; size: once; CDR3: CASSHLAGDETQYF; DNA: TGTGCCAGCAGCCACTTAGCGGGAGATGAGACCCAGTACTTC
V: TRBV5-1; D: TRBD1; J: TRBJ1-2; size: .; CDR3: CASSPDRGRFLPYGYTF; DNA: TGCGCCAGCAGCCCGGACAGGGGGCGCTTTCTGCCCTATGGCTACACCTTC
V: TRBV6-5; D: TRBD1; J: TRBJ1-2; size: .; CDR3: CASSRGQGPNYGYTF; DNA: TGTGCCAGCAGCCGGGGACAGGGTCCTAACTATGGCTACACCTTC
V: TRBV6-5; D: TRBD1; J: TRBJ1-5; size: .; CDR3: CASSYWTGSNQPQHF; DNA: TGTGCCAGCAGTTACTGGACAGGGAGCAATCAGCCCCAGCATTTT
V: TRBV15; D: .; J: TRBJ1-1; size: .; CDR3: CATSRQGNTEAFF; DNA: TGTGCCACCAGCAGACAGGGTAACACTGAAGCTTTCTTT
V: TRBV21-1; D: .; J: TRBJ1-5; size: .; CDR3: CARDIQGANDQPQHF; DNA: TGTGCCAGGGATATACAGGGGGCGAACGATCAGCCCCAGCATTTT
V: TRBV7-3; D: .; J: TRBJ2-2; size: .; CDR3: CASSLDGEDHTGELFF; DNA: TGTGCCAGCAGCTTAGACGGGGAGGATCACACCGGGGAGCTGTTTTTT
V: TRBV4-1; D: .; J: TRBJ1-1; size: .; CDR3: CASSLSMNTEAFF; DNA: TGCGCCAGCAGCCTTAGTATGAACACTGAAGCTTTCTTT
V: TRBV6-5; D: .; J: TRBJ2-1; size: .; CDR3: CASTGNSDEQFF; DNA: TGTGCCAGCACGGGAAACAGCGATGAGCAGTTCTTC
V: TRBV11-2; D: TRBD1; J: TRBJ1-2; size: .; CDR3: CASSQRRGGGYGYTF; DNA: TGTGCCAGCAGCCAGAGAAGAGGGGGCGGCTATGGCTACACCTTC